The rows below give T cell receptor beta chains drawn from one sample of a study of shared T cell receptors in the human thymus. Assay used: immunoSEQ multiplex PCR; TCRdb lists only in-frame clones, some missing. The data show about 400,000 clones, with approximately 95% seen just once and around 0.018% held by the top ten. Sequenced material: thymocytes. These receptor sequences come from a human donor. The CDR3 runs from the conserved cysteine through the conserved F or W. A D gene is named only where the DNA matches it firmly. Clone size is not always given. Where it is, it says once, few, many or a class for expanded clones.

clone_size j_call v_call d_call cdr3_nt cdr3_aa
NA TRBJ2-4 TRBV18 TRBD2 TGTGCCAGCTCACCACGCGGTAGCGGGCAAGCCAAAAACATTCAGTACTTC CASSPRGSGQAKNIQYF
once TRBJ1-4 TRBV23-1 NA TGCGCCAGCACTCTCGCCCTCCCCGGTGGGGTCTCAACTAATGAAAAACTGTTTTTT CASTLALPGGVSTNEKLFF
NA TRBJ2-1 TRBV14 TRBD1 TGTGCCAGCAGCCGAATGACAGGGGGCGCGGGTGAGCAGTTCTTC CASSRMTGGAGEQFF
once TRBJ1-3 TRBV7-9 NA TGTGCCAGCAGCTATGGGAGAACTGGAAACACCATATATTTT CASSYGRTGNTIYF
NA TRBJ2-3 TRBV10-1 NA TGCGCCGGGTTTCACAATACGCAGTATTTT CAGFHNTQYF
NA TRBJ2-5 TRBV6-4 NA TGTGCCAGGATAGGGGAACGAGAGACCCAGTACTTC CARIGERETQYF
NA TRBJ2-7 TRBV7-6 NA TGTGCCAGCGGAACAGACTACGAGCAGTACTTC CASGTDYEQYF
NA TRBJ2-3 TRBV27 NA TGTGCCAGCAGTTCCCCACTAGCTGAACCGAGCACAGATACGCAGTATTTT CASSSPLAEPSTDTQYF
NA TRBJ2-2 TRBV4-3 NA TGCGCCAGCAGCCGAGGGGGAGGGGGAACCGGGGAGCTGTTTTTT CASSRGGGGTGELFF
NA TRBJ2-3 TRBV6-4 TRBD1 TGTGCCAGCAGCCACAACAGGGGGCCTAGCACAGATACGCAGTATTTT CASSHNRGPSTDTQYF
NA TRBJ1-1 TRBV27 NA TGTGCCAGCAGTCCCATCTGTGCGACGGGGGAGAGTGGTGAAGCTTTCTTT CASSPICATGESGEAFF
NA TRBJ2-4 TRBV5-1 TRBD1 TGCGCCAGCAGCTCCGGACAGGGTTTAATAGCCAAAAACATTCAGTACTTC CASSSGQGLIAKNIQYF
NA TRBJ1-1 TRBV11-2 NA TGTGCCAGCAGCTTACATGTTCTAGTCGGGGGAACTGAAGCTTTCTTT CASSLHVLVGGTEAFF
NA TRBJ1-1 TRBV27 NA TGTGCCAGCAGTTTATCCTGGCGCAGGTTCTCGGAAAACACTGAAGCTTTCTTT CASSLSWRRFSENTEAFF
NA TRBJ2-7 TRBV28 TRBD2 TGTGCCAGCAGGGGATTAAGGACTAGCGGGAGGGCTTACGAGCAGTACTTC CASRGLRTSGRAYEQYF
NA TRBJ2-3 TRBV7-3 NA TGTGCCAGCAGCCCTGGGTTGGGGGAGAGTGCAGATACGCAGTATTTT CASSPGLGESADTQYF
NA TRBJ2-1 TRBV9 NA TGTGCCAGCACCCCACCGCTGTATGAGCAGTTCTTC CASTPPLYEQFF
NA TRBJ2-7 TRBV27 NA TGTGCCAGCAGTTTATCAAGGGGAGTGAGGGGCCTGTACTTC CASSLSRGVRGLYF
NA TRBJ1-4 TRBV27 NA TGTGCCAGCAGCCAAGACTCGGGGGCTAATGAAAAACTGTTTTTT CASSQDSGANEKLFF
NA TRBJ2-7 TRBV27 TRBD2 TGTGCCAGCAGTCATAAACCGGGACTAGCAATTTACGAGCAGTACTTC CASSHKPGLAIYEQYF
NA TRBJ1-4 TRBV7-6 NA TGTGCCAGCAGCTTCACCCCGCGGCGCTTTGCAACTAATGAAAAACTGTTTTTT CASSFTPRRFATNEKLFF
NA TRBJ1-2 TRBV11-2 NA TGTGCCAGCAGCGCCCGGACAGTTACTAACTATGGCTACACCTTC CASSARTVTNYGYTF
once TRBJ2-3 TRBV15 TRBD2 TGTGCCACCAGCAGAGATACCCAAGCTTGGCTAGCGGGAGATCACACAGATACGCAGTATTTT CATSRDTQAWLAGDHTDTQYF
NA TRBJ1-2 TRBV10-2 NA TGCGCCAGCAGTGAGACAAACTATGGCTACACCTTC CASSETNYGYTF
NA TRBJ2-6 TRBV7-2 TRBD1 TGTGCCAGCAGCTTAGGCAGGGGGCGCCTTTATGCTGGGGCCAACGTCCTGACTTTC CASSLGRGRLYAGANVLTF
NA TRBJ2-7 TRBV7-2 NA TGTGCCAGCAGCTTAGGACGAGGGGGAGGTTCCTACGAGCAGTACTTC CASSLGRGGGSYEQYF
NA TRBJ2-6 TRBV30 NA TGTGCCTGGAGCCCAACCCATCCAGGGGCCAACGTCCTGACTTTC CAWSPTHPGANVLTF
NA TRBJ1-4 TRBV15 NA TGTGCCACCATACTCAATGAAAAACTGTTTTTT CATILNEKLFF
NA TRBJ2-7 TRBV6-1 TRBD2 TGTGCCAGCAGTGACCCTCCACTAGCGGCCTACGAGCAGTACTTC CASSDPPLAAYEQYF
NA TRBJ2-2 TRBV15 NA TGTGCCACCAGCAGAGTGGGCACACTCACCGGGGAGCTGTTTTTT CATSRVGTLTGELFF
few TRBJ1-5 TRBV19 NA TGTGCCAGTAGTGAGGGGGGACCAGTAGACAGCAATCAGCCCCAGCATTTT CASSEGGPVDSNQPQHF
NA TRBJ1-5 TRBV15 NA TGTGCCACCAGCAGCCCCAGCTTCAAGGGCCGCAATCAGCCCCAGCATTTT CATSSPSFKGRNQPQHF
NA TRBJ2-1 TRBV29-1 TRBD2 TGCAGCGTGGGACTAGCGGGAGGTTGGAATGAGCAGTTCTTC CSVGLAGGWNEQFF
NA TRBJ2-3 TRBV30 TRBD2 TGTGCCTGGAGTCCCCCTGGGGCGGGAGGGCCGTCAGATACGCAGTATTTT CAWSPPGAGGPSDTQYF
NA TRBJ2-7 TRBV18 TRBD1 TGTGCCAGCTCACCCCGGGGACAGGCGGCTAGTCCCTTTTACGAGCAGTACTTC CASSPRGQAASPFYEQYF
NA TRBJ2-1 TRBV7-2 NA TGTGCCAGCAGCCGGGATGGCCAAGGGGCTCCCGGAGCGCAGTTCTTC CASSRDGQGAPGAQFF